The subject of this entry is one T cell receptor (beta chain). The antigen is undetermined. Germline CDR1 reads KGHSH; CDR2 reads LQKENI. With 3 bases clipped from V and 2 bases from J, the junction kept 8 bases outside the gene matches. The CDR3 has 16 residues. A multiplex PCR was run with 60 Vbeta primers and 13 Jbeta primers. The authors' processing: The authors later counted 70 million to 85 million unique TCR beta chains, some 9.9 million of them shared. Data came from immunoSEQ multiplex PCR; TCRdb stores just in-frame clones and leaves some out. V, J and clone size are taken as reported in that table, and D and trimming were inferred from the DNA itself. The sample records 90,000 to 120,000 clones, more than 60% being singletons. This specimen belongs to a study of cytomegalovirus exposure and HLA in healthy donors. Study as a whole: Genetic ancestry analysis placed approximately 79% of the roughly 400 donors that were genotyped in the Caucasian-associated cluster.

Study-wide results and limits: CMV serostatus was the only recorded immune exposure for donors. Sequencing likely produced, as an artifact, a cluster of highly shared sequence variants.

V and J are TRBV18 and TRBJ2-3; 7 bases are shared with TRBD1. The specimen sequenced was PBMCs. This TCR derives from a woman under 30 in good health and CMV-seropositive. In DNA, the CDR3 is TGTGCCAGCTCACCCCTGGGGACAGCGAACACAGATACGCAGTATTTT. Protein sequence: CASSPLGTANTDTQYF.